Presented here are 20 T cell receptor beta chains from one specimen sequenced in a study of metastatic and nonmetastatic thyroid tumors. Thyroid surgery had not been preceded by any treatment in any patient. MiXCR was used by TCRdb to re-call the PCR reads. The sample holds 45,000 to 65,000 clones; over 15% are singletons and the top ten take about 3%. The material sequenced was blood. All receptors derive from a female donor with papillary thyroid cancer or a benign thyroid nodule (not recorded which). Some clones in this sample may be carry-over from other donors' samples.

This clone was detected a few times. The chain recombines TRBV11-2 with TRBJ1-1; TRBD1 matches 9 bases. V shed 0 bases, J shed 1 base, and the junction held 9 bases outside the gene matches. This CDR3 has 18 amino acids. Germline-derived CDR1 and CDR2 are SGHAT and FQNNGV. The CDR3 sequence: CASSLEPGTGLKNTEAFF. The DNA for the CDR3 is TGTGCCAGCAGCTTAGAGCCCGGGACAGGGTTGAAGAACACTGAAGCTTTCTTT.

Regarding this clone: This may be a read error, as it is one base from a much larger clone. The same CDR3 arises from other DNA sequences in this sample as well. V and J are TRBV2 and TRBJ2-2; D is ambiguous. CDR3 length equals 14 residues. Per germline, CDR1 SNHLY and CDR2 FYNNEI. The ends were cut back, 4 bases at V and 4 bases at J, with 10 bases in the middle. The CDR3 DNA reads TGTGCCAGCAGTGGCAGACCAAGCACCGGGGAGCTGTTTTTT. Translating gives CASSGRPSTGELFF.

This clone was picked up many times. The chain joins TRBV18 to TRBJ2-3; no reliable D call. The CDR3 sequence is 13 residues long. Between the trimmed V and J ends, which lost 3 bases and 5 bases, there was a span of 9 bases. In germline, CDR1 is KGHSH, CDR2 LQKENI. The CDR3 DNA reads as TGTGCCAGCTCACCGTTACCTAAAGATACGCAGTATTTT. It codes for CASSPLPKDTQYF.

Details on this clone: A much larger clone sits a single nucleotide away, making a read error possible. The chain carries TRBV27 and TRBJ2-7; possibly TRBD1 or TRBD2 for D (6 bases each). The germline V gene has CDR1 MNHEY and CDR2 SMNVEV (reference sequence). The CDR3 contains 16 residues. The CDR3 bases are TGTGCCAGCTCTCTTGGGGTGGTGGCCTTCGGGGGCGAGCAGCACTTC. Translated: CASSLGVVAFGGEQHF.

Many counts were recorded for this clone. Other DNA sequences in the sample encode the same CDR3. This chain joins TRBV2 and TRBJ1-2; D not resolved. The length of the CDR3 is 10 residues. Germline V CDR1 and CDR2: SNHLY, FYNNEI. With 7 bases removed from V and 8 bases from J, the gap between germline ends came to 8 bases. The CDR3 loop reads CASMRGGYTF. In DNA, the CDR3 is TGTGCCAGCATGAGAGGGGGCTACACCTTC.

This rearrangement joins TRBV15 to TRBJ2-7; the D is unclear. Trimming shortened V by 3 bases and J by 1 base, and 16 bases separated the two germline ends. The CDR3 is 16 amino acids. Germline V gene lookup returns CDR1 LNHNV and CDR2 YYDKDF (reference sequence). The chain's CDR3 is CATSSPISSGSYEQYF. Here the CDR3 DNA reads TGTGCCACCAGCAGTCCCATATCTAGTGGATCCTACGAGCAGTACTTC.

With regard to this clone: The sample contains more than one DNA sequence encoding this CDR3. The V and J genes are TRBV15 and TRBJ2-5; D is ambiguous. Per germline, CDR1 LNHNV and CDR2 YYDKDF (reference sequence). This CDR3 has 14 amino acids. V lost 3 bases and J lost 2, with 10 bases in between. The CDR3 bases are TGTGCCACCAGCAGGCCCGGTAGGCAAGAGACCCAGTACTTC. Amino acids: CATSRPGRQETQYF.

A remark on this clone: It may be a read error: a sequence one base away is much more abundant. The chain uses TRBV4-2 and TRBJ1-5; no clear D gene. Germline V gene data show CDR1 as LGHNA and CDR2 as YNFKEQ. V lost 0 bases and J 4 bases, leaving 22 bases between the germline ends. CDR3 length equals 19 residues. The CDR3 nucleotides read TGTGCCAGCAGCCAAGAGGCTTTACCCGTAGGAAGTTTAAATCAGCCCCAGCATTTT. It encodes CASSQEALPVGSLNQPQHF.

This clone was seen at least ten times. The chain combines TRBV28 with TRBJ1-2, with 7 bases matching TRBD1. The germline V gene encodes CDR1 MDHEN and CDR2 SYDVKM. This CDR3 has 12 residues. Trimming took 5 bases from V and 7 from J; bases not matched to a gene: 4. The CDR3 loop reads CASSVQGIGYTF. Here the CDR3 DNA reads TGTGCCAGCAGTGTACAGGGGATTGGCTACACCTTC.

This clone was observed many times. The chain recombines TRBV5-4 with TRBJ1-1; perhaps TRBD1 as D (5 bases). Trimming took 4 bases from V and 4 from J, leaving 11 bases between them. Per the germline V gene, CDR1 is SGHNT and CDR2 is YYREEE (reference sequence). The CDR3 has 13 amino acids. CDR3 nucleotide sequence: TGTGCCAGCAGCCCGGGCGGGGGCACTGAAGCTTTCTTT. Translated, it gives CASSPGGGTEAFF.

The sample holds many counts of this clone. Without the conserved terminal phenylalanine or tryptophan, this CDR3 likely stems from a read error. In the same sample, other DNA sequences code for this CDR3. The chain has TRBV3-1 and TRBJ1-5; 11 positions agree with TRBD1. The CDR3 is 14 amino acids. V lost 4 bases, J lost 7 bases, and 3 bases stayed unmatched. Germline V gene data show CDR1 as LGHDT and CDR2 as YNNKEL (reference sequence). The CDR3 is CASSRTGGGQPQHS. Written as DNA, the CDR3 is TGTGCCAGCAGCCGGACAGGGGGCGGGCAGCCCCAGCATTCT.

The genes are TRBV2 and TRBJ2-1; maybe TRBD2 (6 bases). The CDR3 runs 17 residues. Between the trimmed V and J ends, which lost 6 bases and 4 bases, there was a span of 22 bases. Germline-derived CDR1 and CDR2 are SNHLY and FYNNEI. This chain's CDR3 is CASSPRLEGSLYNEQFF. The CDR3 DNA reads as TGTGCCAGCAGCCCGCGACTAGAGGGAAGCTTATACAATGAGCAGTTCTTC.

This clone was observed at least ten times. It may be a read error: a sequence one base away is much more abundant. The sample carries other DNA sequences with the same CDR3. The chain joins TRBV20-1 to TRBJ2-1; TRBD2 aligns across 8 bases. The CDR3 has 15 residues. J lost 9 bases, V lost 3 bases, and 13 bases had no gene match. Per the germline V gene, CDR1 is DFQATT and CDR2 is SNEGSKA (reference sequence). The CDR3 loop is CSASGTSGMAGEQFF. CDR3 DNA sequence: TGCAGTGCTAGCGGGACTAGTGGGATGGCGGGTGAGCAGTTCTTC.

This clone was observed many times. J is TRBJ2-7 and V is TRBV19; D may match TRBD1 or TRBD2 (6 bases each). This CDR3 region has 12 residues. V lost 3 bases to trimming and J lost 6 bases, with 9 bases between them. Germline loops: CDR1 LNHDA, CDR2 SQIVND (reference sequence). DNA for the CDR3: TGTGCCAGTAGTATTGAGGGGGGCGAGCAGTACTTC. Amino acids: CASSIEGGEQYF. Full variable domain (remainder filled in from reference TRBV19 and TRBJ2-7): DGGITQSPKYLFRKEGQNVTLSCEQNLNHDAMYWYRQDPGQGLRLIYYSQIVNDFQKGDIAEGYSVSREKKESFPLTVTSAQKNPTAFYLCASSIEGGEQYFGPGTRLTVT.

This clone occurred many times. The rearrangement links TRBV20-1 to TRBJ2-7; D might be TRBD1 or TRBD2, each matching 5 bases. V gave up 6 bases and J gave up 6 bases, with 12 bases separating them. CDR1 and CDR2 from the germline V gene are DFQATT and SNEGSKA (reference sequence). This CDR3 contains 11 residues. The CDR3 DNA is TGCAGTGCCAGATCTGGGGGCGAGCAGTACTTC. It translates to CSARSGGEQYF.

On this clone itself: This may be a read error, as it is one base from a much larger clone. The J gene is TRBJ2-1, the V gene TRBV29-1; 10 bases are a match to TRBD2. V trimming: 8 bases; J trimming: 0 bases; junction bases outside the gene matches: 13. CDR1 is SQVTM, CDR2 ANQGSEA, per germline. CDR3 length: 17 residues. Here the CDR3 reads CSISLGLARASYNEQFF. The CDR3 nucleotides read TGCAGCATATCACTGGGACTAGCGCGAGCCTCCTACAATGAGCAGTTCTTC.

This clone was found a few times. This chain connects TRBV24-1 to TRBJ1-2; 8 bases are shared with TRBD1. Germline CDR1 KGHDR, CDR2 SFDVKD. V shed 5 bases, J shed 5 bases, and the junction held 12 bases outside the gene matches. This CDR3 is 16 amino acids long. The CDR3 protein is CATSGSRQGKGYGYTF. CDR3 DNA: TGTGCCACCAGTGGTTCAAGACAGGGGAAAGGGTATGGCTACACCTTC.

This clone has only a few counts. The junction departs from the called germline gene at one end, perhaps through a read error. The rearrangement links TRBV6-1 to TRBJ2-2, with D possibly matching TRBD1 (6 bases). There are 14 residues in the CDR3. Germline CDR1 MNHNS, CDR2 SASEGT. The CDR3 bases are TGTGCCAGCAGTAGGGAACGGGACACCTGGGAGCTGTTTTTT. As protein: CASSRERDTWELFF.

This clone occurred many times. The J gene is TRBJ2-7, the V gene TRBV19, with 12 bases matching TRBD2. Germline lookup yields CDR1 LNHDA and CDR2 SQIVND (reference sequence). With 4 bases clipped from V and 2 bases from J, the junction kept 9 bases outside the gene matches. There are 17 residues in the CDR3. The CDR3 coding sequence is TGTGCCAGTAGTACAGTGGAGACTAGCGGGAGTCCCTACGAGCAGTACTTC. It codes for CASSTVETSGSPYEQYF.

This clone has just a few counts. The chain has TRBV28 and TRBJ1-2; TRBD1 is a possible D gene (6 bases). Trimming shortened V by 7 bases and J by 4 bases, and 19 bases separated the two germline ends. The CDR3 is 15 amino acids. Per the germline V gene, CDR1 is MDHEN and CDR2 is SYDVKM. The CDR3 region has the DNA TGTGCCAGCATGAAAACCGCCAGGGGACCCTATGGCTACACCTTC. Encoded protein: CASMKTARGPYGYTF.